This T cell receptor (beta chain) emerged from a study of T-cell memory formation after mild COVID-19. On the study more broadly: TCR clusters were largely donor specific. Study observations and caveats: SARS-CoV-2 specificity was not confirmed for second-wave clones peaking on day 37. Clones contracting over day 15 to 85 were CD4/CD8 balanced, with later expanders leaning CD4+.

CDR3 length: 14 amino acids. V shed 4 bases and J shed 1 base, with 10 bases lying between them. Germline V lookup: CDR1 MNHEY, CDR2 SMNVEV (reference sequence). On this clonotype: No antigen is known for it.

TCRdb independently ran MiXCR on the 5' RACE reads; one entry per CDR3 protein. The table has a few hundred thousand distinct CDR3 sequences, more than 15% seen once. Sequencing used PBMCs or a T cell subset sorted from them (not recorded which). This clonotype was obtained from a man between 18 and 35 years old who had mild COVID-19 (a few samples of this study predate the infection). Cell type and time point are not known. The chain has TRBV27 and TRBJ2-5; tentative D call: TRBD1 (6 bases). The chain's CDR3 is CASSYRTAQETQYF. DNA for the CDR3: TGTGCCAGCAGTTACCGGACAGCCCAAGAGACCCAGTACTTC.